This T cell receptor beta chain was identified during a study of naive and memory T cell subsets. Notes on the study in general: TCR transcript changes with activation or differentiation may affect this RNA method.

Per germline, CDR1 SGHRS and CDR2 YFSETQ. V shed 3 bases and J 0 bases; nucleotides not matched to a gene: 6. CDR3 size: 16 residues. To note about this clonotype: What it recognizes is unknown.

The library had UMIs added by 3' ligation of an oligonucleotide to TCR cDNA. Four PCR rounds used nested alpha and beta constant region primers plus the SP2 primer. TCRdb analysed the 5' RACE reads with MiXCR anew, one entry per CDR3 protein. The sample consists of 30,000 to 40,000 distinct CDR3 sequences, roughly 17% of them appearing once. This clonotype originated in a female donor in good health. This chain connects TRBV5-1 to TRBJ2-3; 8 bases are shared with TRBD2. The CDR3, as DNA: TGCGCCAGCAGCTCCACTAGCGGCTCTAGCACAGATACGCAGTATTTT. Amino acid sequence: CASSSTSGSSTDTQYF.